The 29 T cell receptor beta chains reported below all come from one sample, sequenced in a study of technical replicates of blood from a few donors. The repertoire was sequenced with immunoSEQ multiplex PCR; TCRdb's copy has only in-frame clones and lacks some. The data contain some 80,000 clones, 95% to 97% of them singletons. The sequenced material came from T cells isolated from PBMCs. Source of these receptors: a human donor in good health.

Points on this clone: This CDR3 is also generated by other DNA sequences in the sample. J is TRBJ2-1 and V is TRBV19; 9 bases fit TRBD2. The V segment lost 1 base and the J segment 4 bases; nucleotides outside the gene matches: 2. The CDR3 runs to 15 residues. The germline gives CDR1 LNHDA, CDR2 SQIVND (reference sequence). Written as DNA, the CDR3 is TGTGCCAGTAGTATAGCAGCGGGGGGTTACAATGAGCAGTTCTTC. Its translation: CASSIAAGGYNEQFF. Full variable domain (remainder filled in from reference TRBV19 and TRBJ2-1): DGGITQSPKYLFRKEGQNVTLSCEQNLNHDAMYWYRQDPGQGLRLIYYSQIVNDFQKGDIAEGYSVSREKKESFPLTVTSAQKNPTAFYLCASSIAAGGYNEQFFGPGTRLTVL.

This clone showed up just once. This chain links TRBV6-5 with TRBJ2-7, with a tentative D call TRBD1 (5 bases). The CDR3 is 13 amino acids. Germline V gene sequence: CDR1 MNHEY, CDR2 SVGAGI. Trimming pared 2 bases from V and 3 bases from J, leaving 8 bases between. CDR3 amino acids: CASSYRGSYEQYF. DNA of the CDR3: TGTGCCAGCAGTTACAGGGGAAGCTACGAGCAGTACTTC.

V usage is TRBV15 and J usage is TRBJ1-2; D gene ambiguous. The germline gives CDR1 LNHNV, CDR2 YYDKDF (reference sequence). The CDR3 sequence is 14 residues long. The ends were cut back, 3 bases at V and 4 bases at J, with 12 bases in the middle. The CDR3 protein is CATSSELASYGYTF. As DNA, the CDR3 is TGTGCCACCAGCAGTGAACTCGCCTCCTATGGCTACACCTTC.

CDR3 amino acids: CASSIQLADYNEQFF. DNA for the CDR3: TGTGCCAGTAGTATCCAACTAGCCGATTACAATGAGCAGTTCTTC. V usage is TRBV19 and J usage is TRBJ2-1; the D gene is possibly TRBD2 (6 bases). Trimming stripped 3 bases from V and 4 bases from J, with 13 bases between. The CDR3 runs 15 residues. Germline V lookup: CDR1 LNHDA, CDR2 SQIVND (reference sequence).

This chain joins TRBV7-9 and TRBJ1-3, with 7 positions matching TRBD1. The CDR3 is 19 amino acids. Germline V gene data show CDR1 as SEHNR and CDR2 as FQNEAQ (reference sequence). Trimming cost V 5 bases and J 0 bases; bases outside gene matches: 16. CDR3 DNA: TGTGCCAGCAGCCGCCCAAATCACAGGGGAATGGGCTCTGGAAACACCATATATTTT. Translating gives CASSRPNHRGMGSGNTIYF.

This clone has a single count. The gene calls are TRBV5-1 and TRBJ2-7; possible D gene TRBD1, 5 bases. Trimming left V 2 bases short and J 6 bases short, with 15 bases between. This CDR3 has 14 residues. CDR1 SGHRS and CDR2 YFSETQ come from the germline V gene. DNA for the CDR3: TGCGCCAGCAGCTTAGGCGCAGGGTCGCTCGAGCAGTACTTC. It codes for CASSLGAGSLEQYF.

The chain has TRBV18 and TRBJ2-1; 7 bases fit TRBD1. The CDR3 is made up of 14 amino acids. Germline CDR1 KGHSH, CDR2 LQKENI. V shed 3 bases, J shed 7 bases, and the junction held 6 bases outside the gene matches. The CDR3 here is CASSPDRSGNEQFF. The CDR3 nucleotides read TGTGCCAGCTCACCGGACAGGTCTGGTAATGAGCAGTTCTTC.

The CDR3 here is CASSLVRFTGELFF. The CDR3, as DNA: TGTGCCAGCAGCTTAGTTCGGTTCACCGGGGAGCTGTTTTTT. The rearrangement links TRBV13 to TRBJ2-2, with D unresolved. Germline lookup yields CDR1 PRHDT and CDR2 FYEKMQ (reference sequence). V lost 1 base to trimming and J lost 4 bases, with 7 bases between them. This CDR3 spans 14 amino acids.

The chain combines TRBV2 with TRBJ2-2; 12 bases align to TRBD1. From germline, CDR1 is SNHLY and CDR2 FYNNEI. V lost 7 bases and J lost 7; bases outside the gene matches: 7. CDR3 length equals 15 residues. The CDR3 loop is CASNGDRGLVGELFF. In nucleotides, the CDR3 is TGTGCCAGCAATGGGGACAGGGGGCTTGTCGGGGAGCTGTTTTTT.

CDR3 nucleotides: TGTGCCAGCAGCTTCGGGAAGGCCGGGAGCAATCAGCCCCAGCATTTT. Its translation is CASSFGKAGSNQPQHF. V is TRBV7-4 and J is TRBJ1-5; no clear D. This CDR3 has 16 amino acids. Germline V gene data show CDR1 as SGHVT and CDR2 as SQSDAQ. V shed 3 bases and J shed 1 base, with 13 bases lying between them.

The J gene is TRBJ2-5, the V gene TRBV5-1; weak D call: TRBD2 (5 bases). Per the germline V gene, CDR1 is SGHRS and CDR2 is YFSETQ. Deletions cut 4 bases from V and 5 bases from J, with 15 bases between. The CDR3 covers 14 residues. The CDR3 nucleotides read TGCGCCAGCAGCCACCGATACCCGGGGGAGACCCAGTACTTC. Its translation: CASSHRYPGETQYF.

This chain links TRBV11-3 with TRBJ2-2; 13 bases agree with TRBD2. V dropped 5 bases and J dropped 4; count of bases not matched to a gene: 4. The CDR3 consists of 16 residues. The germline gives CDR1 SGHNT, CDR2 YENEEA. The CDR3 here is CASSPRTSGSTGELFF. DNA of the CDR3: TGTGCCAGCAGCCCTCGGACTAGCGGGAGCACCGGGGAGCTGTTTTTT.

The chain joins TRBV18 to TRBJ1-4; D possibly corresponds to TRBD1 (5 bases). The CDR3 runs to 14 residues. The ends were cut back, 5 bases at V and 0 bases at J, with 7 bases in the middle. Germline V gene data show CDR1 as KGHSH and CDR2 as LQKENI. The CDR3 DNA sequence: TGTGCCAGCTCAGACAGCACAACTAATGAAAAACTGTTTTTT. It encodes CASSDSTTNEKLFF.

The chain couples TRBV27 to TRBJ1-5; 10 nucleotides match TRBD1. The V and J ends lost 2 bases and 5 bases, in that order; junction bases with no gene match: 3. This CDR3 has 15 residues. The germline gives CDR1 MNHEY, CDR2 SMNVEV (reference sequence). DNA for the CDR3: TGTGCCAGCAGTTTAGGGGGACAGGGGTATCAGCCCCAGCATTTT. Translation gives CASSLGGQGYQPQHF.

This chain connects TRBV5-1 to TRBJ1-1; 9 nucleotides agree with TRBD1. With V trimmed by 3 bases and J by 5 bases, 11 bases remained unmatched. The CDR3 consists of 16 residues. The germline V gene encodes CDR1 SGHRS and CDR2 YFSETQ. The CDR3: CASSWGQGGTGTEAFF. DNA of the CDR3: TGCGCCAGCAGCTGGGGACAGGGAGGAACCGGGACTGAAGCTTTCTTT.

The CDR3 region has the DNA TGTGCCAGCAATAGGGGGAGCTCCTACAATGAGCAGTTCTTC. Its protein product is CASNRGSSYNEQFF. The V and J genes are TRBV9 and TRBJ2-1; maybe TRBD1 (6 bases). Deletions cut 6 bases from V and 0 bases from J, with 10 bases between. The CDR3 extends over 14 amino acids. Germline V gene sequence: CDR1 SGDLS, CDR2 YYNGEE.

This chain uses TRBV19 with TRBJ1-5; maybe TRBD1 (5 bases). Trimming took off 4 bases at V and 6 bases at J, with 16 bases between the two ends. This CDR3 spans 15 amino acids. CDR1 LNHDA and CDR2 SQIVND come from the germline V gene (reference sequence). CDR3 region: CASSTSRDFGQPQHF. Written as DNA, the CDR3 is TGTGCCAGTAGTACTAGCAGGGACTTCGGTCAGCCCCAGCATTTT.

The genes are TRBV7-3 and TRBJ2-2; 13 bases map to TRBD2. This CDR3 has 16 amino acids. V lost 5 bases to trimming and J lost 6 bases; unmatched junction nucleotides: 6. Germline V CDR1 and CDR2: SGHTA, FQGTGA. CDR3 nucleotides: TGTGCCAGCAGCCTTCGGACTAGCGGGAGTGCCGGGGAGCTGTTTTTT. Translation: CASSLRTSGSAGELFF. The full variable domain, in which reference TRBV7-3 and TRBJ2-2 provide the parts outside the CDR3, is GAGVSQTPSNKVTEKGKYVELRCDPISGHTALYWYRQSLGQGPEFLIYFQGTGAADDSGLPNDRFFAVRPEGSVSTLKIQRTERGDSAVYLCASSLRTSGSAGELFFGEGSRLTVL.

The chain uses TRBV30 and TRBJ2-7, with D possibly matching TRBD2 (6 bases). Trimming took 0 bases from V and 3 from J, leaving 12 bases between them. Germline V CDR1 and CDR2: GTSNPN, SVGIG (reference sequence). The CDR3 is made up of 14 amino acids. The CDR3: CAWSVGLALYEQYF. The CDR3 nucleotides read TGTGCCTGGAGTGTTGGGCTAGCGCTCTACGAGCAGTACTTC.

The V and J genes are TRBV7-2 and TRBJ1-3, with unresolved D. Germline CDR1 is SGHTA and CDR2 is FQGNSA. This CDR3 contains 14 residues. V was trimmed by 5 bases and J by 0 bases, leaving 8 bases between them. For the CDR3, the DNA is TGTGCCAGCAGCATACAAAGCTCTGGAAACACCATATATTTT. Its translation is CASSIQSSGNTIYF.

The chain uses TRBV7-3 and TRBJ2-3, with 10 nucleotides matching TRBD2. The CDR3 runs to 12 residues. V lost 5 bases and J lost 9; bases outside the gene matches: 2. Germline V gene sequence: CDR1 SGHTA, CDR2 FQGTGA. The CDR3 is CASSELAGTQYF. Here the CDR3 DNA reads TGTGCCAGCAGCGAACTAGCGGGAACGCAGTATTTT.

This sequence joins TRBV6-1 and TRBJ2-7; D might be TRBD1 (6 bases). Germline CDR1 is MNHNS and CDR2 is SASEGT. Trimming removed 3 bases at V and 3 bases at J, with 12 bases between. This CDR3 spans 14 amino acids. The CDR3 spells CASSEGGTYYEQYF. The DNA of the CDR3 is TGTGCCAGCAGTGAGGGTGGGACATACTACGAGCAGTACTTC.

The rearrangement joins TRBV7-3 to TRBJ1-2, with a tentative D call TRBD1 (6 bases). Germline V gene sequence: CDR1 SGHTA, CDR2 FQGTGA. V shed 2 bases and J shed 8 bases, with 9 bases lying between them. CDR3 length: 12 amino acids. The CDR3 DNA reads as TGTGCCAGCAGCTTAGCAGGGGAGGGCTACACCTTC. It encodes CASSLAGEGYTF.

This sequence joins TRBV2 and TRBJ2-7; D might be TRBD2 (6 bases). Per the germline V gene, CDR1 is SNHLY and CDR2 is FYNNEI. The CDR3 is 12 residues long. Trimming shortened V by 5 bases and J by 6 bases, and 11 bases separated the two germline ends. The CDR3 loop is CASSSGVGEQYF. In DNA, the CDR3 is TGTGCCAGCAGTTCGGGGGTAGGCGAGCAGTACTTC. The variable domain in full, with the rest retrieved from reference TRBV2 and TRBJ2-7, is EPEVTQTPSHQVTQMGQEVILRCVPISNHLYFYWYRQILGQKVEFLVSFYNNEISEKSEIFDDQFSVERPDGSNFTLKIRSTKLEDSAMYFCASSSGVGEQYFGPGTRLTVT.

The chain links TRBV5-1 to TRBJ2-7; D might be TRBD2 (6 bases). V lost 5 bases and J lost 2, with 17 bases in between. Germline assignment: CDR1 SGHRS and CDR2 YFSETQ. The CDR3 contains 15 residues. The CDR3 spells CASSEVGLTTYEQYF. The DNA of the CDR3 is TGCGCCAGCAGTGAAGTGGGACTTACAACCTACGAGCAGTACTTC.

This chain joins TRBV5-1 and TRBJ2-5; TRBD2 matches at 12 bases. In germline, CDR1 is SGHRS, CDR2 YFSETQ. J lost 5 bases, V lost 0 bases, and 2 bases had no gene match. This CDR3 contains 15 residues. The CDR3: CASSLGLAGAETQYF. Here the CDR3 DNA reads TGCGCCAGCAGCTTGGGACTAGCGGGAGCGGAGACCCAGTACTTC.

The rearrangement links TRBV6-6 to TRBJ2-7; no definite D call. The CDR3 length is 14 residues. Germline CDR1 MNHNY, CDR2 SVGAGI (reference sequence). V gave up 3 bases and J gave up 6 bases, with 15 bases separating them. DNA for the CDR3: TGTGCCAGCAGTTATCAGGTTCCAGATTCCGAGCAGTACTTC. It is translated as CASSYQVPDSEQYF.

In DNA, the CDR3 is TGTGCCAGTAGTATCGACGTGGGTCTAGCGGGAGTAAATGAGCAGTTCTTC. This translates into CASSIDVGLAGVNEQFF. The rearrangement links TRBV19 to TRBJ2-1; 10 bases are shared with TRBD2. The CDR3 runs to 17 residues. From germline, CDR1 is LNHDA and CDR2 SQIVND (reference sequence). With V trimmed by 3 bases and J by 7 bases, 12 bases remained unmatched.

The genes are TRBV11-2 and TRBJ2-1; 8 nucleotides agree with TRBD2. The V segment lost 5 bases and the J segment 3 bases; nucleotides outside the gene matches: 15. Germline values: CDR1 SGHAT, CDR2 FQNNGV. The CDR3 contains 18 residues. For the CDR3, the DNA is TGTGCCAGCAGCCCGCGGGGGGATGGCAGCGGGCGCTACAATGAGCAGTTCTTC. It is translated as CASSPRGDGSGRYNEQFF. The whole variable domain, remainder taken from reference TRBV11-2 and TRBJ2-1, is EAGVAQSPRYKIIEKRQSVAFWCNPISGHATLYWYQQILGQGPKLLIQFQNNGVVDDSQLPKDRFSAERLKGVDSTLKIQPAKLEDSAVYLCASSPRGDGSGRYNEQFFGPGTRLTVL.